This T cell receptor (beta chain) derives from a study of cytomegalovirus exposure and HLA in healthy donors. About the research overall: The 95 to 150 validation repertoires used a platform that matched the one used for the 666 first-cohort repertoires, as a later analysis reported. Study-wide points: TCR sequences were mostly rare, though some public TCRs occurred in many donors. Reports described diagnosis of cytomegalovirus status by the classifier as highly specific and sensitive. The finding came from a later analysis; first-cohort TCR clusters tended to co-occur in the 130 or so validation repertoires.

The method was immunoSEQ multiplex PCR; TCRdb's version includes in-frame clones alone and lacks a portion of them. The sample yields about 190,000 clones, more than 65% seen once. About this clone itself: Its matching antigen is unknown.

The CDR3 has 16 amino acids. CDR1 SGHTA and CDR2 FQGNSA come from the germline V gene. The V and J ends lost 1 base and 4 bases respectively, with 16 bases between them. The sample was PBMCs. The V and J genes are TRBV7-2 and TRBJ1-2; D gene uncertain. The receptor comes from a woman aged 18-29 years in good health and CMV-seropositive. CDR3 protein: CASSLDGGQALYGYTF. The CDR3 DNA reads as TGTGCCAGCAGCTTAGATGGTGGGCAGGCTCTCTATGGCTACACCTTC.